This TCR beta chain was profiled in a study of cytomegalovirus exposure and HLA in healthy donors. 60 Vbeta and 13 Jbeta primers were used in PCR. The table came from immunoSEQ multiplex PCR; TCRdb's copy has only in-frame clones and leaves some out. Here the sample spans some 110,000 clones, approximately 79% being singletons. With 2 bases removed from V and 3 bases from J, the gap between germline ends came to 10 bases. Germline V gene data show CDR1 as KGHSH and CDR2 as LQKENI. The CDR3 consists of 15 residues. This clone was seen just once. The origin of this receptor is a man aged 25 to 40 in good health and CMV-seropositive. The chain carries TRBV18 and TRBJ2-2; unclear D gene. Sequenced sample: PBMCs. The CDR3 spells CASSPVRLYTGELFF. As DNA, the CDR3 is TGTGCCAGCTCACCAGTCCGACTCTACACCGGGGAGCTGTTTTTT.